This TCR beta chain was identified in a study of T cells after yellow fever vaccination (dated by TCRdb to about 2019). Regarding the complete study: The SMART-Seq v4 Ultra Low Input RNA kit was used to prepare libraries from fractions with low cell numbers. To follow T-cell clones before and after primary and booster YFV17D yellow fever vaccination, bulk TCR alpha and beta repertoires were sequenced over time. Two healthy male donors made up the cohort, one aged 18 to 29 years and the other aged 30 to 40 years. Bulk PBMC replicates and cell subsets were isolated from blood drawn at multiple timepoints before and after both primary and secondary immunization.

The treatment or condition label corresponds to: live attenuated yellow fever vaccine strain. A standard Ficoll-Paque protocol was used to isolate PBMCs from peripheral blood. Dynabeads CD4 and CD8 positive selection kits were used to isolate the CD4 and CD8 T-cell fractions. TriZol was used to extract RNA from bulk PBMCs, from CD4 and CD8 fractions, and from dextramer-positive and dextramer-negative fractions. The reads were generated on an Illumina NovaSeq 6000. TCR cDNA was synthesized by 5'RACE template switching, which introduced a universal primer site and unique molecular identifiers. Priming of cDNA synthesis was performed from both the TCR alpha and TCR beta constant segments. Library amplification involved two PCR steps, and the second step added sample barcodes and sequencing adapters. Sequencing of the libraries was done on either Illumina HiSeq 2500 (2x100 bp) or NovaSeq (2x150 bp). Regarding the original processing steps: MIGEC was used to demultiplex reads and collapse the reads into UMI consensus sequences, and MiXCR was used for V(D)J alignment. Clonotypes responding to the vaccine were identified with edgeR on replicate PBMC samples, with the criteria of FDR below 0.01 and a log2 fold change above 5 up to day 15. CD4 or CD8 identity was assigned to each bulk clonotype according to whether the clonotype was present at higher abundance in the sequenced CD4 repertoire or the sequenced CD8 repertoire. TCRdb cleaned the public reads at Q25 with fastp, built clones with MiXCR and kept in-frame beta chains. CDR3 protein sequences are deduplicated, and each keeps its most common genes and DNA. The V and J calls and clone size come from TCRdb's table, not from the authors' own analysis. Within this sample are some 300,000 distinct CDR3 sequences, with 8.7% of them counted one time only. Approximately 3.3% of the sample lies in the top ten.

General conclusions and limits of the study: The secondary T-cell response was found to be weaker but faster than the primary response, with a peak reached on day 5 rather than on day 15. Most clones expanded after primary vaccination (approximately 95% of CD4 and 88% of CD8) were re-detected after the booster, suggesting that broad memory maintenance occurred. A small fraction of clonotypes showed up in both the CD4 and CD8 compartments, probably as a result of convergent recombination. Because abundant contaminating clonotypes from the bulk population could be contained in FACS-sorted repertoires, computational filtering was required. Because the study included only a couple of donors, the extent to which the findings can be generalized is limited.

This clonotype turned up a few times. The antigen it binds to is not known. No base quality values were provided; no much bigger clone lies one nucleotide off. Sequenced material: CD4+ T cells sorted from PBMCs, taken 5 days after the yellow fever booster vaccination. This clonotype was obtained from a man younger than 30 who received the YFV17D yellow fever vaccine.

The CDR3 has the sequence CASSYSSIGSSGNTIYF. The DNA sequence follows: TGTGCCAGCAGTTACTCCTCGATCGGGTCCTCTGGAAACACCATATATTTT. The V and J segments used are TRBV6-5 and TRBJ1-3; the D gene lacks a confident call. The germline V gene sets CDR1 to MNHEY and CDR2 to SVGAGI. V and J are truncated by 0 bases and 0 bases respectively, leaving an intervening sequence of 12 bases. The CDR3 numbers 17 residues from cysteine through phenylalanine. Kept here is only the CDR3 DNA, which spans 51 bases and is read in frame from base 1.